There are many counts of the clone carrying this T cell receptor (beta chain). These data come from a study of early T cells in non-severe SARS-CoV-2 infection. The V gene's germline CDR1 is MNHEY and CDR2 SVGAGI. The CDR3 sequence is 13 residues long. The germline V and J ends were trimmed by 6 bases and 0 bases, with 6 bases remaining between them. Unique molecular identifiers were added to individual cDNA molecules. MiXCR was run by TCRdb on the 5' RACE reads, yielding one entry per CDR3 protein. This table holds 55,000 to 75,000 distinct CDR3 sequences, approximately 13% found once. V usage is TRBV6-5 and J usage is TRBJ1-5; D ambiguous. The TCR originated in an adult who was a healthcare worker with PCR-confirmed SARS-CoV-2 infection or an uninfected control (not recorded which). The material sequenced was whole blood. The CDR3 sequence: CASRRDSNQPQHF. Written as DNA, the CDR3 is TGTGCCAGCAGACGGGATAGCAATCAGCCCCAGCATTTT.